This TCR beta chain is from a study of OX40 agonist ivuxolimab in advanced cancers. Sequencing was performed with immunoSEQ multiplex PCR; in TCRdb, only in-frame clones are kept and a portion is missing. The table includes approximately 82,000 clones, 84% detected once. CDR3 length: 13 residues. V dropped 4 bases and J dropped 8 bases, with 13 bases sitting between them. The V gene's germline CDR1 is SGHRS and CDR2 YFSETQ. The TCR comes from an adult with an advanced solid tumor such as melanoma, head and neck, liver or kidney cancer. The rearrangement uses TRBV5-1 and TRBJ1-5; maybe TRBD1 (6 bases). The starting material was CD4+ or CD8+ T cells sorted from blood, obtained in a trial of the OX40 agonist ivuxolimab. CDR3 protein: CASSVTGREPQHF. The CDR3 bases are TGCGCCAGCAGCGTTACAGGGAGGGAGCCCCAGCATTTT.